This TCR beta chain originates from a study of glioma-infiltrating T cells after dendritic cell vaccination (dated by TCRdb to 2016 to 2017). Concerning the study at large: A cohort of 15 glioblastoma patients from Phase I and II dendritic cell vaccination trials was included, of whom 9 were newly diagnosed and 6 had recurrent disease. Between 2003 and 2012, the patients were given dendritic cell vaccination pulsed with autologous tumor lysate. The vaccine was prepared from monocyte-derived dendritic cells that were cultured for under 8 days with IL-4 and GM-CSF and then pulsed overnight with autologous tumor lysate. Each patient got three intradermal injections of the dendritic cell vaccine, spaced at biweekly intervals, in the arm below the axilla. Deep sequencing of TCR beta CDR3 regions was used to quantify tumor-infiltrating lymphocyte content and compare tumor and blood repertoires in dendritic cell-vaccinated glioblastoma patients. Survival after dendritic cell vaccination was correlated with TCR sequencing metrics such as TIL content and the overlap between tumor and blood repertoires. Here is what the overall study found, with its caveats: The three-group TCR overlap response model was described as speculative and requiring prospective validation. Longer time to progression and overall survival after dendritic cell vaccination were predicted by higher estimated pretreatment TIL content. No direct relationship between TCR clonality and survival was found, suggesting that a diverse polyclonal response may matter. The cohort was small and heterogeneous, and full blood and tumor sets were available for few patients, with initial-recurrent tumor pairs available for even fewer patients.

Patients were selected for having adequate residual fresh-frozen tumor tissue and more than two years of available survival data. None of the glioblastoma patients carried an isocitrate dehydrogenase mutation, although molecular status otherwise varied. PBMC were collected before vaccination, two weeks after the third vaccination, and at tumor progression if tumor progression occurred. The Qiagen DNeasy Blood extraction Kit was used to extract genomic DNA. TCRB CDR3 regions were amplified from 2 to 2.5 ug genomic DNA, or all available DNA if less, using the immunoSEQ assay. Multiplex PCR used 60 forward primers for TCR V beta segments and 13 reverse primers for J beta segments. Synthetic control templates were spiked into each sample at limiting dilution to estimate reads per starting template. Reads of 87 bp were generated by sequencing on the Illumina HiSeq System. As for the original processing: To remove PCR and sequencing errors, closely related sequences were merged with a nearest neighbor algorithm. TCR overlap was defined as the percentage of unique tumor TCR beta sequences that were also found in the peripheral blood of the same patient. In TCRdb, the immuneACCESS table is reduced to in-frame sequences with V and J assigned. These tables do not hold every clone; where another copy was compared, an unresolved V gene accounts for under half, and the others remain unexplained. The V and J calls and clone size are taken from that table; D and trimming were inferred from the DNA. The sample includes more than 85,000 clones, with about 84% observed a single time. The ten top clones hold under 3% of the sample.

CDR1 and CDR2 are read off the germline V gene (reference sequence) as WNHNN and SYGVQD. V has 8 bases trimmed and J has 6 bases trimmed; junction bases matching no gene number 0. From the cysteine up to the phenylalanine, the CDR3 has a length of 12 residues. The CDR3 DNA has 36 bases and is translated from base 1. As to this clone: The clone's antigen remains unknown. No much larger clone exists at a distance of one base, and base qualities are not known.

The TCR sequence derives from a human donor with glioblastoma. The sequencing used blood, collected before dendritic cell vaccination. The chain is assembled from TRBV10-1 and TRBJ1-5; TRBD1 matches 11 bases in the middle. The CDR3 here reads CASGQGAQPQHF. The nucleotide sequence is TGCGCCAGCGGACAGGGGGCTCAGCCCCAGCATTTT.